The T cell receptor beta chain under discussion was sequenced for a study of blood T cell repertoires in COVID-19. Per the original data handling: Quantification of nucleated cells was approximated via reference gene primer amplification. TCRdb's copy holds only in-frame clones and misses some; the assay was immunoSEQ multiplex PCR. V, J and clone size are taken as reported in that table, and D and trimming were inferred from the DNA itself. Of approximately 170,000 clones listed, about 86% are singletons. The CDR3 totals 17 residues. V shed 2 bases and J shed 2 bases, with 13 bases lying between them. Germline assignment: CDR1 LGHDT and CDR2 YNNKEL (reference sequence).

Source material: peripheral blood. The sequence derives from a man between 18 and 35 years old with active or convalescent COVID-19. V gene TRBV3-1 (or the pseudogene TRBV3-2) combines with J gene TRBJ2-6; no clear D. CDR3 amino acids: CASSQYLQIAGANVLTF. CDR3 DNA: TGTGCCAGCAGCCAATATCTGCAGATCGCTGGGGCCAACGTCCTGACTTTC.